This T cell receptor (beta chain) is from a study of neurological immune-mediated disorders. The cDNA came from 5'RACE with 10-nucleotide random UMIs. TCRdb ran MiXCR on the 5' RACE reads and lists one entry per CDR3 protein. This table holds about 45,000 distinct CDR3 sequences, approximately 12% found once. Study observations and caveats: The study found no CDR3 amino acid sequences shared by expanded clones across subjects, suggesting private repertoires in all groups.

The germline V gene encodes CDR1 MNHEY and CDR2 SVGEGT. J gave up 5 bases and V 6 bases, and 10 bases lay outside the gene matches. The CDR3 is 15 residues long. Time point described: longitudinal time-point 3. Volunteers at a blood bank in Maryland, USA, were the healthy controls. To note about this clonotype: The target antigen is unknown.

J is TRBJ2-7 and V is TRBV6-2 or TRBV6-3, with 10 nucleotides matching TRBD2. The TCR originated in a man under 40 in good health. Material: PBMCs. The CDR3 coding sequence is TGTGCCAGCAGAACCACTAGCGGGAAAGCCCACGAGCAGTACTTC. The encoded protein is CASRTTSGKAHEQYF.